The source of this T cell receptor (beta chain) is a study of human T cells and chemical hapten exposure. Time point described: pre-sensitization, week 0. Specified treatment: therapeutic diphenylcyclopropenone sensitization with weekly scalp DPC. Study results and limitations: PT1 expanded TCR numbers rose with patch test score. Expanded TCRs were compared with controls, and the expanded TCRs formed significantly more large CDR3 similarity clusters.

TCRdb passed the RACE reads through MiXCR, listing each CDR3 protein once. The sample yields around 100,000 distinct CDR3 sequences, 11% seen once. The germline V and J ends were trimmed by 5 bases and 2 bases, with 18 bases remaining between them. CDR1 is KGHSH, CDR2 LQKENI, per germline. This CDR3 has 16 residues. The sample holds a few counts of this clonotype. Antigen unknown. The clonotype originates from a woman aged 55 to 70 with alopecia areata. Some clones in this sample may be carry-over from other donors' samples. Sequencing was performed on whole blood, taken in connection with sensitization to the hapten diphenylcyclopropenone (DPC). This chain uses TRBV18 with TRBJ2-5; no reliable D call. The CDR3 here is CASSANYPHSQETQYF. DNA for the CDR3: TGTGCCAGCTCAGCAAACTATCCACATTCACAAGAGACCCAGTACTTC.